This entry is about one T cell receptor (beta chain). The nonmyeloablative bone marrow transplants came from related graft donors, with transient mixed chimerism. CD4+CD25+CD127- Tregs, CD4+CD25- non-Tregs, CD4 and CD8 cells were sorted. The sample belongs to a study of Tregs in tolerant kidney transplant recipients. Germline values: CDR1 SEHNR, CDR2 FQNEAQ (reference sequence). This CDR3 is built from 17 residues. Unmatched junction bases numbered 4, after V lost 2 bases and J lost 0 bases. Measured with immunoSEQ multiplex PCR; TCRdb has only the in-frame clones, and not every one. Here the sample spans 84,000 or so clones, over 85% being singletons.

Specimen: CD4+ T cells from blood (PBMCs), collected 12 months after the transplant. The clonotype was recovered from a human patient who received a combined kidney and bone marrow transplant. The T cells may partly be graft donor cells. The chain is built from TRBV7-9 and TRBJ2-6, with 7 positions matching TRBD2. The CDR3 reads CASSLSGGSSGANVLTF. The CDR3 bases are TGTGCCAGCAGCTTATCAGGCGGGAGCTCTGGGGCCAACGTCCTGACTTTC.